The 12 T cell receptor beta chains reported below all come from one sample, sequenced in a study of blood T cell repertoires in COVID-19. TCRdb keeps only in-frame clones here, not all; method: immunoSEQ multiplex PCR. The table includes around 430,000 clones, 88% detected once. The sample comprised peripheral blood. The receptors were sampled from a woman aged 45-65 years with COVID-19, enrolled during active disease.

J is TRBJ2-4 and V is TRBV5-8, with D possibly TRBD2 on 5 matching bases. The CDR3 is 17 residues long. Trimming cost V 1 base and J 0 bases, with 14 bases left between them. The V gene's germline CDR1 is SGHTS and CDR2 YDEGEE. CDR3 DNA: TGTGCCAGCAGCTTGTACGAGGGCGACCGAGCCAAAAACATTCAGTACTTC. Its translation is CASSLYEGDRAKNIQYF. Variable domain in full (rest from reference TRBV5-8 and TRBJ2-4): EAGVTQSPTHLIKTRGQQATLRCSPISGHTSVYWYQQALGLGLQFLLWYDEGEERNRGNFPPRFSGRQFPNYSSELNVNALELEDSALYLCASSLYEGDRAKNIQYFGAGTRLSVL.

This rearrangement joins TRBV19 to TRBJ2-7, with D tentatively TRBD2 (7 bases). Germline V CDR1 and CDR2: LNHDA, SQIVND (reference sequence). This CDR3 is 15 amino acids long. V was trimmed by 9 bases and J by 4 bases, leaving 22 bases between them. In DNA, the CDR3 is TGTGCCAGCTCTAACCACAGGGAGGGTTCTTACGAGCAGTACTTC. It specifies CASSNHREGSYEQYF. Drawing the rest from reference TRBV19 and TRBJ2-7, the complete variable domain is DGGITQSPKYLFRKEGQNVTLSCEQNLNHDAMYWYRQDPGQGLRLIYYSQIVNDFQKGDIAEGYSVSREKKESFPLTVTSAQKNPTAFYLCASSNHREGSYEQYFGPGTRLTVT.

The chain combines TRBV27 with TRBJ1-1; the match to TRBD1 covers 11 bases. Unmatched junction bases numbered 6, after V lost 5 bases and J lost 10 bases. CDR1 is MNHEY and CDR2 is SMNVEV in the germline V gene (reference sequence). The length of the CDR3 is 13 residues. The CDR3 reads CASSPGQGDSAFF. The CDR3 nucleotides are TGTGCCAGCAGTCCGGGACAGGGGGACTCAGCTTTCTTT.

This clone was detected only once. This sequence joins TRBV6-5 and TRBJ2-7; D is unresolved. The CDR3 runs to 12 residues. V was trimmed by 7 bases and J by 5 bases, leaving 12 bases between them. Germline V CDR1 and CDR2: MNHEY, SVGAGI. CDR3 sequence (DNA): TGTGCCAGCACTCACACCGTTAACGAGCAGTACTTC. Its translation is CASTHTVNEQYF.

The chain combines TRBV14 with TRBJ2-4; tentative D call: TRBD1 (6 bases). V was clipped by 2 bases and J by 5 bases, with 10 bases between them. Looked up from germline, CDR1 is SGHDN and CDR2 is FVKESK. The CDR3 has 14 amino acids. CDR3 coding DNA: TGTGCCAGCAGCCAAAAATACAGGGAAAACATTCAGTACTTC. As protein: CASSQKYRENIQYF.

The genes are TRBV19 and TRBJ1-5, with 7 positions matching TRBD1. V lost 3 bases, J lost 8 bases, and 7 bases stayed unmatched. Germline values: CDR1 LNHDA, CDR2 SQIVND (reference sequence). The CDR3 extends over 14 amino acids. DNA for the CDR3: TGTGCCAGTAGTATGCTTGGCAGGGGGGAGCCCCAGCATTTT. It specifies CASSMLGRGEPQHF.

In this sample, this clone turned up once. The chain is built from TRBV5-1 and TRBJ2-1; possible D gene TRBD2, 7 bases. Trimming shortened V by 0 bases and J by 7 bases, and 14 bases separated the two germline ends. The CDR3 length is 15 residues. Germline-derived CDR1 and CDR2 are SGHRS and YFSETQ. The CDR3 DNA reads as TGCGCCAGCAGCTTGGCTTGGGGGGGCCAGAATGAGCAGTTCTTC. This sequence encodes CASSLAWGGQNEQFF. The variable domain in full, completed from reference TRBV5-1 and TRBJ2-1, reads KAGVTQTPRYLIKTRGQQVTLSCSPISGHRSVSWYQQTPGQGLQFLFEYFSETQRNKGNFPGRFSGRQFSNSRSEMNVSTLELGDSALYLCASSLAWGGQNEQFFGPGTRLTVL.

The gene calls are TRBV4-1 and TRBJ2-1; 7 bases fit TRBD1. CDR3 length: 13 residues. In germline, CDR1 is MGHRA, CDR2 YSYEKL. V gave up 8 bases and J gave up 10 bases; unmatched junction bases: 11. The CDR3 protein is CASGQEMWLEQFF. CDR3 nucleotide sequence: TGCGCCAGCGGACAGGAGATGTGGTTAGAGCAGTTCTTC.

A note on this clone: Other DNA sequences of this sample code for an identical CDR3. The chain joins TRBV19 to TRBJ1-2; tentatively, D is TRBD1 (5 bases). Germline CDR1 is LNHDA and CDR2 is SQIVND (reference sequence). The CDR3 spans 13 residues. V gave up 6 bases and J gave up 3 bases, with 11 bases separating them. CDR3 amino acids: CASSGQGDYGYTF. The CDR3 coding sequence is TGTGCCAGTAGCGGCCAGGGTGACTATGGCTACACCTTC.

The CDR3 DNA reads TGTGCCAGCAGAGGGACAGGACGCTTCCACGAGCAGTACTTC. Protein product: CASRGTGRFHEQYF. This chain joins TRBV28 and TRBJ2-7, with 8 bases lining up with TRBD1. CDR1 is MDHEN, CDR2 SYDVKM, per germline. This CDR3 comprises 14 residues. V gave up 6 bases and J gave up 5 bases; unmatched junction bases: 9.

The rearrangement joins TRBV30 to TRBJ1-1; maybe TRBD1 (5 bases). The CDR3 totals 13 residues. Between the trimmed V and J ends, which lost 5 bases and 4 bases, there was a span of 14 bases. Germline V lookup: CDR1 GTSNPN, CDR2 SVGIG (reference sequence). CDR3 sequence: CAWFGAGGTEAFF. CDR3 nucleotide sequence: TGTGCCTGGTTTGGGGCCGGGGGCACTGAAGCTTTCTTT.

This chain links TRBV7-5 with TRBJ1-5; TRBD1, the D gene given by the table, was not confirmed from the DNA. TRBV7-5 counts as a pseudogene. The length of the CDR3 is 19 residues. Here the CDR3 reads CARSAPSTGVETSNQPQHF. The CDR3 bases are TGTGCCAGAAGCGCACCATCGACAGGGGTCGAGACTAGCAATCAGCCCCAGCATTTT.